This T cell receptor beta chain derives from a study of PD-1 blockade in classical Hodgkin lymphoma. Germline CDR1 is SGHNT and CDR2 is YYREEE (reference sequence). CDR3 length equals 15 residues. No patient escaped relapse after autologous stem cell transplantation, and brentuximab vedotin exposure varied. TCRdb's copy holds only in-frame clones and misses some; the assay was immunoSEQ multiplex PCR. The sample lists thousands of clones, about four fifths occurring once. The chain links TRBV5-4 to TRBJ2-5, with 10 bases matching TRBD1. The DNA matches TRBJ2-7 better at its end, which makes the J call doubtful. This sample comprised peripheral blood mononuclear cells (PBMCs), obtained at baseline. The TCR comes from a human donor with classical Hodgkin lymphoma. CDR3 nucleotide sequence: TGTGCCAGCAGCTTGGGGGGACAGGGGAACTACGAGCAGTACTTC. Protein sequence: CASSLGGQGNYEQYF.